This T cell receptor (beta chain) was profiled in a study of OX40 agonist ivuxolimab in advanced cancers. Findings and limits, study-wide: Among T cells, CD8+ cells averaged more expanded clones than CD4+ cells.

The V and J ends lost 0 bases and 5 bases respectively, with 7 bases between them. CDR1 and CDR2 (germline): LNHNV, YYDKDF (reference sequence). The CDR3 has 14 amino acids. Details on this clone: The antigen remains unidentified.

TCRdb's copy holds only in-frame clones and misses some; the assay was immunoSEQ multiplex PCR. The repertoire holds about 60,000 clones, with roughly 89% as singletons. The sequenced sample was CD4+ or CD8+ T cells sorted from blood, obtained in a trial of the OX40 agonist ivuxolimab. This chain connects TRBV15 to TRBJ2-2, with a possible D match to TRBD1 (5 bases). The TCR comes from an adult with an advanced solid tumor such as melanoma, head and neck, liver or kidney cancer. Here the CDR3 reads CATSRDKGTGELFF. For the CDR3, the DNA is TGTGCCACCAGCAGAGACAAGGGGACCGGGGAGCTGTTTTTT.